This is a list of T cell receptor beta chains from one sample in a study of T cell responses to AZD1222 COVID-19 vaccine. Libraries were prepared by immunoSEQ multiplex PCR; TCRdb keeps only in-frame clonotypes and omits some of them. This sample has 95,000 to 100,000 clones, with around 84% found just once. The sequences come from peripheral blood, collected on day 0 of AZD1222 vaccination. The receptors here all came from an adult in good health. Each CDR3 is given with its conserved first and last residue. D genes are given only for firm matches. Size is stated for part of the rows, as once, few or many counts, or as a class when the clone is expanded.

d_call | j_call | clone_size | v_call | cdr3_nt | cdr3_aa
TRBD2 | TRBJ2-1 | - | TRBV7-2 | TGTGCCAGCAGACTCAGCGGGAGGCCGTGGAATGAGCAGTTCTTC | CASRLSGRPWNEQFF
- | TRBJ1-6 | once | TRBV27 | TGTGCCAGCAGTCCCCAGCAGCTACCTAATTCACCCCTCCACTTT | CASSPQQLPNSPLHF
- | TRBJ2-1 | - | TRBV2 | TGTGCCAGCAGTGAAGCGTTGGGAGTCAATGAGCAGTTCTTC | CASSEALGVNEQFF
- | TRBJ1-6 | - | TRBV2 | TGTGCCAGCAGTACAGGAGCGAATAATTCACCCCTCCACTTT | CASSTGANNSPLHF
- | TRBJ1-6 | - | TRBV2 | TGTGCCAGCAGTAGGAACCGGGACATGGAAGGCTCACCCCTCCACTTT | CASSRNRDMEGSPLHF
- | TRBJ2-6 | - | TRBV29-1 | TGCAGCGTCTTTTCTTCTGGGGCCAACGTCCTGACTTTC | CSVFSSGANVLTF
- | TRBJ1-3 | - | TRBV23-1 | TGCGCCAGCAGGGCGATCTCCTCTGGAAACACCATATATTTT | CASRAISSGNTIYF
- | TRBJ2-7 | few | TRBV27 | TGTGCCAGCAGTCCGTACACAAACTACTACTCCTACGAGCAGTACTTC | CASSPYTNYYSYEQYF
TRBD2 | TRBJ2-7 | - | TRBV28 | TGTGCTGGGGCTAGCGGGGTCCACGAGCAGTACTTC | CAGASGVHEQYF
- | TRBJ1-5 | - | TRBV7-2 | TGTGCCAGCAGCCAGGACACCTCAGGGCCCCAGCATTTT | CASSQDTSGPQHF
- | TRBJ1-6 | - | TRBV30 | TGTGCCTGGACCCCCCCTCAGGGATCAGAGGTTAATAATTCACCCCTCCACTTT | CAWTPPQGSEVNNSPLHF
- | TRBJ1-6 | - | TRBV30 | TGTGCCTGGGCGGAGTCCTATAATTCACCCCTCCACTTT | CAWAESYNSPLHF
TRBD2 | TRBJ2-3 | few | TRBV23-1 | TGCGCCAGCAGTCAAAAAAAAACTAGCGGGAGCACAGATACGCAGTATTTT | CASSQKKTSGSTDTQYF
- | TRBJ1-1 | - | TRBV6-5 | TGTGCCAGCAGTTACTCACCAGGCCAACTAAACACTGAAGCTTTCTTT | CASSYSPGQLNTEAFF
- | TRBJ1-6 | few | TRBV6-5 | TGTGCCAGCAGTTACCGAGAGGGGTTTTCACCCCTCCACTTT | CASSYREGFSPLHF
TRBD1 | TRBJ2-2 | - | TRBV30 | TGTGCCGGCAAGGGACAGTTGAACACCGGGGAGCTGTTTTTT | CAGKGQLNTGELFF
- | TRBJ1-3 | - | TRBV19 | TGTGCCAGTAGTATCGGTGTAGGGGACGGCCGCTCTGGAAACACCATATATTTT | CASSIGVGDGRSGNTIYF
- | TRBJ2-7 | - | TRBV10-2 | TGCGCCAGCAGTGGGAGTCAGCAGTACTTC | CASSGSQQYF
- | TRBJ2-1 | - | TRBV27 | TGTGCCAGCAGTTTATCGAATACGGGAGTAACTTACAATGAGCAGTTCTTC | CASSLSNTGVTYNEQFF
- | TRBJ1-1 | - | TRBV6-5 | TGTGCCAGCAGTCGGGCGGGCTTGAACACTGAAGCTTTCTTT | CASSRAGLNTEAFF
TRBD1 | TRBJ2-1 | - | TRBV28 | TGTGCCAGCAGTCCCGTGGGACAGATCCAGTTCTTC | CASSPVGQIQFF
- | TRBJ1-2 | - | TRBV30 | TGTGCCGGCAGGGAGGGCTATGGCTACACCTTC | CAGREGYGYTF
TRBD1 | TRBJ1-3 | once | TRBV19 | TGTGCCAGTAGTCCTCTGGGGACAGGGGGAAACACCATATATTTT | CASSPLGTGGNTIYF
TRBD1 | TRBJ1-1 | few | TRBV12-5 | TGTGCTAGTGCCTCACAGGGGATCACTGAAGCTTTCTTT | CASASQGITEAFF
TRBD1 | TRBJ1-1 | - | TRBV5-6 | TGTGCCAGCAGCTTGGGAGGGGGCGGTTTCACTGAAGCTTTCTTT | CASSLGGGGFTEAFF
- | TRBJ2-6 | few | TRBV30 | TGTGCCTGGAGCGCCTTACAAGGGAGAGGGGCCAACGTCCTGACTTTC | CAWSALQGRGANVLTF
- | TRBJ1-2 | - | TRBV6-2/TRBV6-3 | TGTGCCAGCAGTTTGGATCTTAACAGTAACTATGGCTACACCTTC | CASSLDLNSNYGYTF
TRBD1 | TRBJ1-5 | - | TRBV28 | TGTGCCAGCAGTTGGGGGGACAGGGGGCATGGACAGCCCCAGCATTTT | CASSWGDRGHGQPQHF
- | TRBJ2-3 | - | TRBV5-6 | TGTGCCAGCAGCATGAACACAGATACGCAGTATTTT | CASSMNTDTQYF
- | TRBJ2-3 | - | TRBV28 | TGTGCCAGCAGTCCCGCCAGGGGTAGCACAGATACGCAGTATTTT | CASSPARGSTDTQYF
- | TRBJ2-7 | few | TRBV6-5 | TGTGCCAGCAGTTACGGGATGAGGAGAGGGGTTTACGAGCAGTACTTC | CASSYGMRRGVYEQYF
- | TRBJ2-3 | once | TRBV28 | TGTGCCAGCAGTTTATCACGGGATACGCAGTATTTT | CASSLSRDTQYF
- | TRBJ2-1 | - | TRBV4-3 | TGCGCCAGCAGCCAAGATTGGGGGAAAGGAACCTACAATGAGCAGTTCTTC | CASSQDWGKGTYNEQFF
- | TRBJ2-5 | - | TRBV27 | TGTGCCAGCAGTTTATCTCGGGACATAGAGACCCAGTACTTC | CASSLSRDIETQYF
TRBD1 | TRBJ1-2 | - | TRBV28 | TGTGCCAGCATCCGCCGGGACAGGGGAGGCTACACCTTC | CASIRRDRGGYTF
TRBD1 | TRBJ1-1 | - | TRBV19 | TGTGCCAGTACCCTGGGACAGTTGAACACTGAAGCTTTCTTT | CASTLGQLNTEAFF
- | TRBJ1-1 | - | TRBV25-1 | TGTGCCAGCAGTGAAGGGGACGGGACAAAAGCTTTCTTT | CASSEGDGTKAFF
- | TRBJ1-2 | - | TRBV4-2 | TGTGCCAGCAGCCAAGAAGGGCCAGCTAACTATGGCTACACCTTC | CASSQEGPANYGYTF
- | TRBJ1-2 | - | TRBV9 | TGTGCCAGCAGCGTACACAGGGATATTAACTATGGCTACACCTTC | CASSVHRDINYGYTF
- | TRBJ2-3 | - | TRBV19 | TGTGCCAGTAGTATCTCTAGACGCACAGATACGCAGTATTTT | CASSISRRTDTQYF
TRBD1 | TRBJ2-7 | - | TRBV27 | TGTGCCAGCAGTATAAAACAGGGGGCTGTTTACGAGCAGTACTTC | CASSIKQGAVYEQYF
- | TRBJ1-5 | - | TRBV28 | TGTGCCAGCAGTTTATTCAGGACAAGAGATAGCAATCAGCCCCAGCATTTT | CASSLFRTRDSNQPQHF
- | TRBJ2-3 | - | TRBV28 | TGTGCCAGCAGTTTAGGAGACTCTAGCACAGATACGCAGTATTTT | CASSLGDSSTDTQYF
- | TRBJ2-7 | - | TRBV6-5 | TGTGCCAGCAGCCGGGCCCCATACGAGCAGTACTTC | CASSRAPYEQYF
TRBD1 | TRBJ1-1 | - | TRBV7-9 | TGTGCCAGCAGCTTAGTTATGGACAGGGCGAACACTGAAGCTTTCTTT | CASSLVMDRANTEAFF
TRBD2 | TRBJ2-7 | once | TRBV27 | TGTGCCAGCAGTTTATCGCCGGGACTAGCGACCTACGAGCAGTACTTC | CASSLSPGLATYEQYF
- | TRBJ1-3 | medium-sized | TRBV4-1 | TGCGCCAGCAGCCAAGATCCTTGGAACACCATATATTTT | CASSQDPWNTIYF
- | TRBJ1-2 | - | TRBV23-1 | TGCGCCAGCAGTCCCCCCGGCTATGGCTACACCTTC | CASSPPGYGYTF
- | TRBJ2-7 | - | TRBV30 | TGTGCCTGGAGTACTAGCTCCTACGAGCAGTACTTC | CAWSTSSYEQYF
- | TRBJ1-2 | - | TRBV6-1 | TGTGCCAGCAGTGAATCTGCCTGGGGCACAGTCTATGGCTACACCTTC | CASSESAWGTVYGYTF
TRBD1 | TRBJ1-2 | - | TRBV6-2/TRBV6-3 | TGTGCCAGCAGCCTTGACAGGGTAGATGGCTACACCTTC | CASSLDRVDGYTF
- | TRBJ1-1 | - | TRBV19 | TGTGCCAGTAGTATAGGGATGGGAGCTTTCTTT | CASSIGMGAFF
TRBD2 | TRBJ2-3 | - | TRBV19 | TGTGCCAGTAGTATGCAGCGGGGGAGCACAGATACGCAGTATTTT | CASSMQRGSTDTQYF
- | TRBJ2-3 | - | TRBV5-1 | TGCGCCAGCAGCTTGGTCGTTTCTAGCACAGATACGCAGTATTTT | CASSLVVSSTDTQYF
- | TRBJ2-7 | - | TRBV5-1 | TGCGCCAGCAGCTTGGCTTTCTTGGAGGACGAGCAGTACTTC | CASSLAFLEDEQYF
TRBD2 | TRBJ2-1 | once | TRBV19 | TGTGCCAGTACCAAAGGGATTAGCGGGAGCGATGAGCAGTTCTTC | CASTKGISGSDEQFF
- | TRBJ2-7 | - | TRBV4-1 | TGCGCCAGCAGCTCCCGGACAGACTCCTACGAGCAGTACTTC | CASSSRTDSYEQYF
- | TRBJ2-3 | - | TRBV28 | TGTGCCAGCAAATTCCTATCGCTGGGGGATACGCAGTATTTT | CASKFLSLGDTQYF
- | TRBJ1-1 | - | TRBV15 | TGTGCCACCAGCAGAAGAGGGAGTGAAGCTTTCTTT | CATSRRGSEAFF